These 19 T cell receptor beta chains came from one sample sequenced in a study of blood T cell repertoires in COVID-19. Repertoires were generated with immunoSEQ multiplex PCR, while TCRdb's copy carries only in-frame clones and drops some. The repertoire consists of over 150,000 clones, with around 83% occurring once and the leading ten covering more than 5%. The sequencing sample was made of PBMCs or T cells enriched from blood (not recorded which). These receptors all stem from a man in his forties or fifties who had recovered from COVID-19.

The CDR3 sequence: CASSGDREGYGYTF. In nucleotides, the CDR3 is TGTGCCAGCAGCGGGGACAGGGAAGGCTATGGCTACACCTTC. V and J are TRBV3-1 (or the pseudogene TRBV3-2) and TRBJ1-2; 9 positions agree with TRBD1. This CDR3 comprises 14 residues. Trimming took 5 bases from V and 4 from J; bases not matched to a gene: 5. CDR1 is LGHDT and CDR2 is YNNKEL in the germline V gene (reference sequence).

This chain connects TRBV18 to TRBJ1-5, with no clear D. The ends were cut back, 2 bases at V and 4 bases at J, with 9 bases in the middle. The V gene's germline CDR1 is KGHSH and CDR2 LQKENI. The CDR3 extends over 14 amino acids. The DNA for the CDR3 is TGTGCCAGCTCACCAGAGGAACTTAATCAGCCCCAGCATTTT. This codes for CASSPEELNQPQHF.

The gene calls are TRBV21-1 and TRBJ1-6. TRBV21-1 represents a pseudogene. The CDR3 is made up of 16 amino acids. CDR3 sequence reads: CASRRRGGVGNSPLHF. The CDR3 nucleotides are TGTGCCAGCAGGCGCCGTGGGGGGGTAGGAAATTCACCCCTCCACTTT.

V and J are TRBV28 and TRBJ1-5; 8 positions agree with TRBD1. With V trimmed by 5 bases and J by 6 bases, 9 bases remained unmatched. CDR1 is MDHEN and CDR2 is SYDVKM in the germline V gene. The CDR3 extends over 15 amino acids. The CDR3 is CASSLLQGDGQPQHF. The CDR3 DNA reads as TGTGCCAGCAGTCTCTTACAGGGGGACGGTCAGCCCCAGCATTTT.

The CDR3 spells CASSLTAENFNEQFF. CDR3 in DNA: TGTGCCAGCAGTCTGACAGCAGAAAACTTCAATGAGCAGTTCTTC. The chain carries TRBV27 and TRBJ2-1; D is possibly TRBD1 (5 bases). CDR1 and CDR2 from the germline V gene are MNHEY and SMNVEV (reference sequence). This CDR3 is built from 15 residues. V gave up 5 bases and J gave up 6 bases, with 17 bases separating them.

V usage is TRBV28 and J usage is TRBJ1-1; the D is unclear. Trimming took 7 bases from V and 0 from J, leaving 9 bases between them. This CDR3 has 13 amino acids. Per germline, CDR1 MDHEN and CDR2 SYDVKM. The CDR3 region has the DNA TGTGCCAGCATTACACCCATGAACACTGAAGCTTTCTTT. This translates into CASITPMNTEAFF.

V and J are TRBV11-2 and TRBJ2-1, with D maybe TRBD2 (6 bases). The length of the CDR3 is 15 residues. Trimming took off 5 bases at V and 0 bases at J, with 11 bases between the two ends. Germline-derived CDR1 and CDR2 are SGHAT and FQNNGV. The CDR3 is CASSAGAGSYNEQFF. CDR3 sequence (DNA): TGTGCCAGCAGCGCAGGAGCGGGCTCCTACAATGAGCAGTTCTTC.

The chain recombines TRBV11-3 with TRBJ2-5; tentatively, D is TRBD1 (6 bases). From germline, CDR1 is SGHNT and CDR2 YENEEA. The CDR3 is 13 residues long. The V gene lost 4 bases and the J gene lost 3 bases, with 9 bases spanning the gap. The CDR3 DNA reads as TGTGCCAGCAGCTATAGGACAGAAGAGACCCAGTACTTC. This encodes CASSYRTEETQYF.

This clone occurred a few times. The rearrangement links TRBV3-1 (or the pseudogene TRBV3-2) to TRBJ2-7; D gene ambiguous. V gave up 2 bases and J gave up 3 bases, with 8 bases separating them. The length of the CDR3 is 13 residues. Germline V gene sequence: CDR1 LGHDT, CDR2 YNNKEL (reference sequence). CDR3 in DNA: TGTGCCAGCAGCCAATCTCTCGGCTACGAGCAGTACTTC. Encoded protein: CASSQSLGYEQYF.

J is TRBJ2-5 and V is TRBV6-5; D possibly corresponds to TRBD2 (5 bases). In germline, CDR1 is MNHEY, CDR2 SVGAGI. Trimming stripped 7 bases from V and 5 bases from J, with 17 bases between. This CDR3 has 14 residues. The CDR3 is CASNHSPGGETQYF. The DNA of the CDR3 is TGTGCCAGCAATCACAGCCCCGGCGGGGAGACCCAGTACTTC.

The chain couples TRBV19 to TRBJ2-6; possible D gene TRBD1, 5 bases. The CDR3 runs 14 residues. Trimming shortened V by 6 bases and J by 1 base, and 7 bases separated the two germline ends. Germline CDR1 and CDR2: LNHDA and SQIVND (reference sequence). The CDR3 loop is CASSPGSGANVLTF. For the CDR3, the DNA is TGTGCCAGTAGCCCAGGGTCTGGGGCCAACGTCCTGACTTTC.

The chain combines TRBV9 with TRBJ1-5, with 8 bases lining up with TRBD1. The V gene's germline CDR1 is SGDLS and CDR2 YYNGEE. With V trimmed by 0 bases and J by 6 bases, 5 bases remained unmatched. This CDR3 is built from 15 residues. Written as DNA, the CDR3 is TGTGCCAGCAGCGTAGGTCAGGGGGCAGGTCAGCCCCAGCATTTT. Encoded protein: CASSVGQGAGQPQHF.

V gene TRBV7-3 combines with J gene TRBJ1-1; TRBD1 might be the D (5 bases). Germline loops: CDR1 SGHTA, CDR2 FQGTGA. V was clipped by 5 bases and J by 4 bases, with 14 bases between them. The CDR3 spans 14 residues. CDR3 DNA sequence: TGTGCCAGCAGCCCGGGCCCCGGGGGCACTGAAGCTTTCTTT. Translating it yields CASSPGPGGTEAFF.

The chain has TRBV5-4 and TRBJ2-3, with 7 bases matching TRBD1. The V gene end was trimmed by 4 bases and the J gene end by 6 bases; junction bases not matched to a gene: 11. The CDR3 has 15 amino acids. Germline assignment: CDR1 SGHNT and CDR2 YYREEE (reference sequence). The CDR3 loop reads CASSLNRQGGDTQYF. For the CDR3, the DNA is TGTGCCAGCAGCCTAAATCGACAGGGCGGTGATACGCAGTATTTT.

The chain has TRBV24-1 and TRBJ1-5; D is ambiguous. V was pared by 1 base and J by 3 bases, with 6 bases between. The CDR3 is made up of 14 amino acids. Germline V gene data show CDR1 as KGHDR and CDR2 as SFDVKD. CDR3 coding DNA: TGTGCCACCAGTGATTTTGGCATCAATCAGCCCCAGCATTTT. It translates to CATSDFGINQPQHF.

In nucleotides, the CDR3 is TGTGCCAGCAGTCCCGGGGGGATGAGTTCACCCCTCCACTTT. Translation: CASSPGGMSSPLHF. V gene TRBV6-5 combines with J gene TRBJ1-6; tentatively, D is TRBD1 (5 bases). This CDR3 comprises 14 residues. Germline CDR1 reads MNHEY; CDR2 reads SVGAGI. V dropped 5 bases and J dropped 9 bases, with 14 bases sitting between them.

The chain carries TRBV12-3 or TRBV12-4 and TRBJ1-2; tentative D call: TRBD1 (5 bases). The CDR3 spans 13 residues. V was pared by 6 bases and J by 2 bases, with 10 bases between. The CDR3 region is CASSRGMNYGYTF. The CDR3 bases are TGTGCCAGCAGCCGGGGGATGAACTATGGCTACACCTTC.

V and J are TRBV29-1 and TRBJ2-5; TRBD2 matches at 8 bases. Germline CDR1 is SQVTM and CDR2 is ANQGSEA. The CDR3 sequence is 12 residues long. V dropped 2 bases and J dropped 5; count of bases not matched to a gene: 1. CDR3 sequence: CSVESGGETQYF. The CDR3, as DNA: TGCAGCGTTGAATCGGGAGGGGAGACCCAGTACTTC.

The V and J genes are TRBV15 and TRBJ1-1; TRBD1 might be the D (5 bases). The germline CDR1 and CDR2 sequences are LNHNV and YYDKDF (reference sequence). With 8 bases removed from V and 1 base from J, the gap between germline ends came to 5 bases. The CDR3 has 11 amino acids. The CDR3 DNA reads as TGTGCCACCCAGGGGAACACTGAAGCTTTCTTT. It translates to CATQGNTEAFF. The full variable domain, with the rest looked up from reference TRBV15 and TRBJ1-1, is DAMVIQNPRYQVTQFGKPVTLSCSQTLNHNVMYWYQQKSSQAPKLLFHYYDKDFNNEADTPDNFQSRRPNTSFCFLDIRSPGLGDTAMYLCATQGNTEAFFGQGTRLTVV.